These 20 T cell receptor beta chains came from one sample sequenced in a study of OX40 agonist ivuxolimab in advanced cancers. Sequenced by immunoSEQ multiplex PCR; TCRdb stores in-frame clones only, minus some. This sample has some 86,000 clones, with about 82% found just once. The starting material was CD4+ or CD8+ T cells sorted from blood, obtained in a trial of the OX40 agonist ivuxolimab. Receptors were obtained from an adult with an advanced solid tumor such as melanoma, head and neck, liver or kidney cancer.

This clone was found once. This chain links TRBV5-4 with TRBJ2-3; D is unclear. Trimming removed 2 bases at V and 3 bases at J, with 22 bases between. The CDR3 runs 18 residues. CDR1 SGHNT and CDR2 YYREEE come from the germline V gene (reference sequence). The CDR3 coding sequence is TGTGCCAGCAGCTTTAGACCCGACCGGAGCATCGGTACAGATACGCAGTATTTT. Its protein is CASSFRPDRSIGTDTQYF. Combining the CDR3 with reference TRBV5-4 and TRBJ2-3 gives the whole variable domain ETGVTQSPTHLIKTRGQQVTLRCSSQSGHNTVSWYQQALGQGPQFIFQYYREEENGRGNFPPRFSGLQFPNYSSELNVNALELDDSALYLCASSFRPDRSIGTDTQYFGPGTRLTVL.

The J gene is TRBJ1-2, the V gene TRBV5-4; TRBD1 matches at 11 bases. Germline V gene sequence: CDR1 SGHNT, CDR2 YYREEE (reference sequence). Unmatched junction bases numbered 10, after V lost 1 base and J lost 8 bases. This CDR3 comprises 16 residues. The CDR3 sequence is CASSLTFGQGASGYTF. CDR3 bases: TGTGCCAGCAGCTTGACTTTTGGACAGGGGGCAAGCGGCTACACCTTC.

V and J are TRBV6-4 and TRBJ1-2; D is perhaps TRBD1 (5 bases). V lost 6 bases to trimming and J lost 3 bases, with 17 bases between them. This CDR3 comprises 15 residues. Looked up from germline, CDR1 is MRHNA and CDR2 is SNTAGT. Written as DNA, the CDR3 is TGTGCCAGCAGGGATCTAGGGGAAGTTGACTATGGCTACACCTTC. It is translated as CASRDLGEVDYGYTF.

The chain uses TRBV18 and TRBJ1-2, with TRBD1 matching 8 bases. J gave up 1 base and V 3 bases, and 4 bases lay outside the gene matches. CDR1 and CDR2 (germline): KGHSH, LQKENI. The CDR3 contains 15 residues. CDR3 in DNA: TGTGCCAGCTCACCTCCGGGACAGGTTAACTATGGCTACACCTTC. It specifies CASSPPGQVNYGYTF.

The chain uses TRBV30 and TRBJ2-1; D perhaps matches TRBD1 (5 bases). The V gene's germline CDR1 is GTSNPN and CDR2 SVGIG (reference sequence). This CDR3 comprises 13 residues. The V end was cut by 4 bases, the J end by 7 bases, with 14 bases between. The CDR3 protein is CAWNKVGPNEQFF. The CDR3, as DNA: TGTGCCTGGAACAAGGTGGGGCCAAATGAGCAGTTCTTC.

CDR3 coding DNA: TGTGCCTCCCGCGGGGGACCTAGCTATGGCTACACCTTC. Protein sequence: CASRGGPSYGYTF. The genes are TRBV6-5 and TRBJ1-2; D may be TRBD1 (5 bases). From germline, CDR1 is MNHEY and CDR2 SVGAGI. V was pared by 11 bases and J by 4 bases, with 17 bases between. This CDR3 has 13 amino acids.

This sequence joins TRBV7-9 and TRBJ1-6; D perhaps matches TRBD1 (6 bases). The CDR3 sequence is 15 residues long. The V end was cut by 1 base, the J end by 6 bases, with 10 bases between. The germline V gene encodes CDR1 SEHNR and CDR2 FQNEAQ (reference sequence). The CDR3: CASSLEDSFNSPLHF. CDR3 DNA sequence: TGTGCCAGCAGCTTAGAGGACAGTTTTAATTCACCCCTCCACTTT.

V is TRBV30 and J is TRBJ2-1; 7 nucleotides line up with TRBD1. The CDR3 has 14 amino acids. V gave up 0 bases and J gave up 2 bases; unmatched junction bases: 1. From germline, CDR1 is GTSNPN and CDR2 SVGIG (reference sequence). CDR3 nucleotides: TGTGCCTGGAGTGTAGGGACAGCCTACAATGAGCAGTTCTTC. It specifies CAWSVGTAYNEQFF.

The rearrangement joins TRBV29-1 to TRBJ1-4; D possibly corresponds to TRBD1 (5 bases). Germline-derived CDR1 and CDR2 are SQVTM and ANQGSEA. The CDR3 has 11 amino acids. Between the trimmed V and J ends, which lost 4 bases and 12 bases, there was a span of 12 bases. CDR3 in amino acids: CSVGGGIELFF. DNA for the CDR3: TGCAGCGTTGGGGGGGGAATAGAACTGTTTTTT.

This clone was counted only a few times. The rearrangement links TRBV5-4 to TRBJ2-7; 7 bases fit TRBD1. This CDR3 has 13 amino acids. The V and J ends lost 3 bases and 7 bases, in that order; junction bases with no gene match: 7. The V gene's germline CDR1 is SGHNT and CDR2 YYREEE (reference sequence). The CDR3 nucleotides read TGTGCCAGCAGCTACCGACAGGGAAGGGAGCAGTACTTC. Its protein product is CASSYRQGREQYF.

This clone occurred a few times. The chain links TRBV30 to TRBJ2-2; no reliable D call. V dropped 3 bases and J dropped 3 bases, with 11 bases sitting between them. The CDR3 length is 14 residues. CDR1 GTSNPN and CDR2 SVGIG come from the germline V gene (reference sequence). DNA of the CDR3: TGTGCCTGGAGCTTCCCCGGGCACACCGGGGAGCTGTTTTTT. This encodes CAWSFPGHTGELFF.

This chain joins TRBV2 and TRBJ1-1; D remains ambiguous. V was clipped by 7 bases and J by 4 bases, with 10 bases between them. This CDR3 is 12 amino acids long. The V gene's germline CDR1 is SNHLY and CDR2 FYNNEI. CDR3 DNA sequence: TGTGCCAGCAACGCGTGGGGCACTGAAGCTTTCTTT. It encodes CASNAWGTEAFF.

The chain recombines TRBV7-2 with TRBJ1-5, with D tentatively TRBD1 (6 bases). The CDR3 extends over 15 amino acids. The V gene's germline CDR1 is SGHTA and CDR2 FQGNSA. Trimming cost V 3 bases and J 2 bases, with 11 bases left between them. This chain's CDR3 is CASSFRQARNQPQHF. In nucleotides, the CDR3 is TGTGCCAGCAGCTTTCGACAGGCCCGCAATCAGCCCCAGCATTTT.

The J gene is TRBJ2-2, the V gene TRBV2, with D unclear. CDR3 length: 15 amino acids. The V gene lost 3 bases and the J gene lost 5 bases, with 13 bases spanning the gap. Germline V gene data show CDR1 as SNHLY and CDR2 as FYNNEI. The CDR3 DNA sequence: TGTGCCAGCAGTGAGGCCCAGAGGAAGACCGGGGAGCTGTTTTTT. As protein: CASSEAQRKTGELFF.

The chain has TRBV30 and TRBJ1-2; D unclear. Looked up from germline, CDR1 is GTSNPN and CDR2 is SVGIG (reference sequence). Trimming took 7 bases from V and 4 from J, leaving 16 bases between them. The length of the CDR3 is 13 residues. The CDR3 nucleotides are TGTGCCTCTCCCACCGGGGTAAGCTATGGCTACACCTTC. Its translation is CASPTGVSYGYTF.

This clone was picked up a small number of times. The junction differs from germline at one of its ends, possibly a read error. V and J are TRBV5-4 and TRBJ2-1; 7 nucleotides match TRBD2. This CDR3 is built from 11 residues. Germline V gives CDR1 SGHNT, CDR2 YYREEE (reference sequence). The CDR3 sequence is CASSGLRGRVF. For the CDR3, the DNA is TGTGCCAGCAGCGGATTAAGAGGGAGGGTCTTC.

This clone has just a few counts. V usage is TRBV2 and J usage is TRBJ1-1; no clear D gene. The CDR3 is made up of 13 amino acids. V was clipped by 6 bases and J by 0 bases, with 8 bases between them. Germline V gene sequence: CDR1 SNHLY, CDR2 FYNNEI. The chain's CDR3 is CASRVLMNTEAFF. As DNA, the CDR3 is TGTGCCAGCAGGGTACTCATGAACACTGAAGCTTTCTTT.

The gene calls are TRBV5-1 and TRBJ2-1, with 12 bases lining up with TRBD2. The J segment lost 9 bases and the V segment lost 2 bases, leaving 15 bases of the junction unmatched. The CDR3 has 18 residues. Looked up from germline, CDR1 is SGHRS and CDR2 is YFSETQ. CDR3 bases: TGCGCCAGCAGCTTCCACTGGACTAGCGGGGACATTGGGGGTGAGCAGTTCTTC. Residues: CASSFHWTSGDIGGEQFF.

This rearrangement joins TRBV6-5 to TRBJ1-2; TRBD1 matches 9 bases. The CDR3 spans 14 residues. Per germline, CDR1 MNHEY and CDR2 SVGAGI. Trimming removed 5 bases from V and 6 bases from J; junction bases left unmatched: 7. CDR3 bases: TGTGCCAGCAGTCTCCGGGACAGGGACCATGGCTACACCTTC. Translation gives CASSLRDRDHGYTF.

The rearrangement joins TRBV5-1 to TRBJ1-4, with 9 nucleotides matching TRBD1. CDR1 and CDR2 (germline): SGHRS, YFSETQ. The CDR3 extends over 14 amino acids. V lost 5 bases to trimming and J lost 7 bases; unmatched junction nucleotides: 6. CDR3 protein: CASSWTGEGEKLFF. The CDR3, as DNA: TGCGCCAGCAGTTGGACAGGGGAAGGTGAAAAACTGTTTTTT.